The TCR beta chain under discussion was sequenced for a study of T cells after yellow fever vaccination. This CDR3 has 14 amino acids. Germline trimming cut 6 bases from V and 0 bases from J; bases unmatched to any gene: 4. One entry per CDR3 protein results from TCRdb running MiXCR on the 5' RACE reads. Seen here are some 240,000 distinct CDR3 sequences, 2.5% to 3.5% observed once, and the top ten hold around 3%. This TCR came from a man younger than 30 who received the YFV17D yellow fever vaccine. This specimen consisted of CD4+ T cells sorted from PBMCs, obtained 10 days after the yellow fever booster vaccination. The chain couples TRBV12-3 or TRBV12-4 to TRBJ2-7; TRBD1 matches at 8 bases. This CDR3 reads CASRGTGSSYEQYF. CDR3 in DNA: TGTGCCAGCAGGGGGACAGGCAGCTCCTACGAGCAGTACTTC.